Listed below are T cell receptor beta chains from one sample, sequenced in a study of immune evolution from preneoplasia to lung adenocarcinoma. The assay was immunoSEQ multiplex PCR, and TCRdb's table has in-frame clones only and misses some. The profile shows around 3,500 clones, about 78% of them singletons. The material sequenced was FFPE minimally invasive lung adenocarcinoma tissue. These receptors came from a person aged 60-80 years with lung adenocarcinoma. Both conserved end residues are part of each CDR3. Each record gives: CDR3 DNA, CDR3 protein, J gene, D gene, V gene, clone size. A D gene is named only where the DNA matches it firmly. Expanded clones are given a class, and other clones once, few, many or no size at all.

CDR3nt: TGTGCCTCCCAAACAGGGGAAACTGAAGCTTTCTTT; CDR3aa: CASQTGETEAFF; j_gene: TRBJ1-1; d_gene: TRBD1; v_gene: TRBV30; abundance: few
CDR3nt: TGTGCCAGCAGTGACGACAGTCAGACCCAGTACTTC; CDR3aa: CASSDDSQTQYF; j_gene: TRBJ2-5; d_gene: -; v_gene: TRBV2; abundance: -
CDR3nt: TGTGCCAGCAGTTCCGGGACAGGGGTCGGTACGCAGTATTTT; CDR3aa: CASSSGTGVGTQYF; j_gene: TRBJ2-3; d_gene: TRBD1; v_gene: TRBV6-1; abundance: -
CDR3nt: TGTGCCAGCAGCGTGGGGGTGGGACCGTCCTACGAGCAGTACTTC; CDR3aa: CASSVGVGPSYEQYF; j_gene: TRBJ2-7; d_gene: -; v_gene: TRBV5-5; abundance: few
CDR3nt: TGTGCCAGCAGGACCCGGGACAGGGGGAACTACGAGCAGTACTTC; CDR3aa: CASRTRDRGNYEQYF; j_gene: TRBJ2-7; d_gene: TRBD1; v_gene: TRBV6-1; abundance: -
CDR3nt: TGTGCCAGCAGTTTATCGGGGGCTACTAATGAAAAACTGTTTTTT; CDR3aa: CASSLSGATNEKLFF; j_gene: TRBJ1-4; d_gene: -; v_gene: TRBV27; abundance: once
CDR3nt: TGTGCCAGTACCGACCTAAGCAATCAGCCCCAGCATTTT; CDR3aa: CASTDLSNQPQHF; j_gene: TRBJ1-5; d_gene: -; v_gene: TRBV19; abundance: -
CDR3nt: TGTGCCAGCAGCTTACAGGGGGCGCAAAAACTGTTTTTT; CDR3aa: CASSLQGAQKLFF; j_gene: TRBJ1-4; d_gene: TRBD1; v_gene: TRBV7-2; abundance: -
CDR3nt: TGTGCCAGTAGTATTATCCCTCAGAGTTCCTCTGGAAACACCATATATTTT; CDR3aa: CASSIIPQSSSGNTIYF; j_gene: TRBJ1-3; d_gene: -; v_gene: TRBV19; abundance: -
CDR3nt: TGTGCCAGCAGCCAAACAGGGGGCCGGGGGAACACTGAAGCTTTCTTT; CDR3aa: CASSQTGGRGNTEAFF; j_gene: TRBJ1-1; d_gene: TRBD1; v_gene: TRBV7-9; abundance: -
CDR3nt: TGTGCCAGTAGTATCAGCGGGAGATACAATGAGCAGTTCTTC; CDR3aa: CASSISGRYNEQFF; j_gene: TRBJ2-1; d_gene: TRBD2; v_gene: TRBV19; abundance: -
CDR3nt: TGTGCCAGCAGACCTGAGGACCGGAATGAGCAGTTCTTC; CDR3aa: CASRPEDRNEQFF; j_gene: TRBJ2-1; d_gene: -; v_gene: TRBV5-4; abundance: few
CDR3nt: TGTGCCAGCAGTTCTCAGGGACTAGCGGGAGGCGGGGAGCTGTTTTTT; CDR3aa: CASSSQGLAGGGELFF; j_gene: TRBJ2-2; d_gene: TRBD2; v_gene: TRBV6-5; abundance: -
CDR3nt: TGTGCCAGCTCCGGAAGATCGGGCGAGCAGTACTTC; CDR3aa: CASSGRSGEQYF; j_gene: TRBJ2-7; d_gene: -; v_gene: TRBV11-2; abundance: -
CDR3nt: TGTGCCAGCAGCTTAAATGCGGCCGGGGAGCTGTTTTTT; CDR3aa: CASSLNAAGELFF; j_gene: TRBJ2-2; d_gene: -; v_gene: TRBV7-3; abundance: -
CDR3nt: TGTGCCAGCAGCTTGCGGCGGGAGACGACACACGAGCAGTACTTC; CDR3aa: CASSLRRETTHEQYF; j_gene: TRBJ2-7; d_gene: TRBD2; v_gene: TRBV7-6; abundance: -
CDR3nt: TGTGCCAGCAGCGTAGGGTGGAAGGACACTGAAGCTTTCTTT; CDR3aa: CASSVGWKDTEAFF; j_gene: TRBJ1-1; d_gene: -; v_gene: TRBV9; abundance: -
CDR3nt: TGCGCCAGCAGCCAAGGGGGGGGCCCCCTGGAGCAGTTCTTC; CDR3aa: CASSQGGGPLEQFF; j_gene: TRBJ2-1; d_gene: -; v_gene: TRBV4-3; abundance: -
CDR3nt: TGTGCTAGTGGTAAGGGACAGGGTAGCAATGAGCAGTTCTTC; CDR3aa: CASGKGQGSNEQFF; j_gene: TRBJ2-1; d_gene: TRBD1; v_gene: TRBV12-5; abundance: few
CDR3nt: TGTGCCTGGAGCGGAAGGGGTCCTTACCAGCCCCAGCATTTT; CDR3aa: CAWSGRGPYQPQHF; j_gene: TRBJ1-5; d_gene: -; v_gene: TRBV30; abundance: once
CDR3nt: TGTGCCTGGAGCCTACAGGGGGTTGGCTACACCTTC; CDR3aa: CAWSLQGVGYTF; j_gene: TRBJ1-2; d_gene: TRBD1; v_gene: TRBV30; abundance: -
CDR3nt: TGTGCCAGCAGCTTATGGGCGGGAGGTATGAAAGAGACCCAGTACTTC; CDR3aa: CASSLWAGGMKETQYF; j_gene: TRBJ2-5; d_gene: TRBD2; v_gene: TRBV7-9; abundance: -
CDR3nt: TGTGCCAGCAGCTTATACCTCCCAAGCACAGATACGCAGTATTTT; CDR3aa: CASSLYLPSTDTQYF; j_gene: TRBJ2-3; d_gene: -; v_gene: TRBV7-9; abundance: -
CDR3nt: TGTGCCAGCAGCGCCGGGACAAGTCCGGGGGAGCAGTACTTC; CDR3aa: CASSAGTSPGEQYF; j_gene: TRBJ2-7; d_gene: -; v_gene: TRBV9; abundance: -
CDR3nt: TGTGCCAGCAGCTTGGGACAGGGTTGGAACTATGGCTACACCTTC; CDR3aa: CASSLGQGWNYGYTF; j_gene: TRBJ1-2; d_gene: TRBD1; v_gene: TRBV7-6; abundance: -
CDR3nt: TGTGCCAGCAGCAAGACTAGCGGGGTACCCTCGGGGGCCAACGTCCTGACTTTC; CDR3aa: CASSKTSGVPSGANVLTF; j_gene: TRBJ2-6; d_gene: TRBD2; v_gene: TRBV7-8; abundance: -
CDR3nt: TGTGCCAGCTCACCGTCACCGGGTAGTGGGCATGGCTACACCTTC; CDR3aa: CASSPSPGSGHGYTF; j_gene: TRBJ1-2; d_gene: -; v_gene: TRBV18; abundance: -